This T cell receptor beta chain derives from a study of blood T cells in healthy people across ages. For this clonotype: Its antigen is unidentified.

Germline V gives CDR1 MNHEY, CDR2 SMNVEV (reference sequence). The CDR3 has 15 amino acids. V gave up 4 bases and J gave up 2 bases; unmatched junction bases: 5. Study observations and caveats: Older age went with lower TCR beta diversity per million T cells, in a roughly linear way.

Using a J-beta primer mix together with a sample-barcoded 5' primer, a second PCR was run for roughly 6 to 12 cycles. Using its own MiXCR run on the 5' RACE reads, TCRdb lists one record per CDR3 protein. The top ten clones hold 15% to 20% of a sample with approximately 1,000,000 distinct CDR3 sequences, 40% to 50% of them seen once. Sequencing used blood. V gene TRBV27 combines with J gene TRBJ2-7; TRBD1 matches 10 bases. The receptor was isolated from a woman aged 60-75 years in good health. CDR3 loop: CASSWAGQGPYEQYF. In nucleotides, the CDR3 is TGTGCCAGCAGTTGGGCGGGACAGGGGCCCTACGAGCAGTACTTC.